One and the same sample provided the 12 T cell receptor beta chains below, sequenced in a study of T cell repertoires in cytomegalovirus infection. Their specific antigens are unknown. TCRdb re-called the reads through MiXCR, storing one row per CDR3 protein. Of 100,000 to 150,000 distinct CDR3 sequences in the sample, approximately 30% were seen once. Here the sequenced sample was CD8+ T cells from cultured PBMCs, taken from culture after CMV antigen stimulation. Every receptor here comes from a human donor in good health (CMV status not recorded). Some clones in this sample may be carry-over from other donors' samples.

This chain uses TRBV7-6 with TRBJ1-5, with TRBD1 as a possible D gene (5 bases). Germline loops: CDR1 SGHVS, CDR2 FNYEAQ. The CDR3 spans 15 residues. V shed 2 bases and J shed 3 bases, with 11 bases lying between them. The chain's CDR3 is CASSLSQGSNQPQHF. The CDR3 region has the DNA TGTGCCAGCAGCTTAAGCCAGGGATCCAATCAGCCCCAGCATTTT.

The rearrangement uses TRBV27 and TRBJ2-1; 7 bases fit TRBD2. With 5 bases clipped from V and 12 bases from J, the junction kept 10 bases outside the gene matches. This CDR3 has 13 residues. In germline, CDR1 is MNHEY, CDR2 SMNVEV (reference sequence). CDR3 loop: CASSTSPASGQFF. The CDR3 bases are TGTGCCAGCAGTACCTCCCCCGCTAGCGGGCAGTTCTTC.

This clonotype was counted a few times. The CDR3 nucleotides are TGTGCCAGCAGTGACGAGTGGACTAGAAAATTCACAGATACGCAGTATTTT. Translating it yields CASSDEWTRKFTDTQYF. The chain has TRBV2 and TRBJ2-3, with TRBD2 identical over 7 bases. The CDR3 has 17 residues. J lost 2 bases, V lost 3 bases, and 11 bases had no gene match. The germline CDR1 and CDR2 sequences are SNHLY and FYNNEI.

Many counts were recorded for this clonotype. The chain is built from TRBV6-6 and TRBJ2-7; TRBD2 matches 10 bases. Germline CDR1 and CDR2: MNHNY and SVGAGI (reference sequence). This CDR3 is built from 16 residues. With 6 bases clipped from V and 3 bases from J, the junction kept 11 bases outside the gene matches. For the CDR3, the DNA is TGTGCCAGCAGCTTAGCTCCACTAGCGGGGAACTACGAGCAGTACTTC. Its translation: CASSLAPLAGNYEQYF.

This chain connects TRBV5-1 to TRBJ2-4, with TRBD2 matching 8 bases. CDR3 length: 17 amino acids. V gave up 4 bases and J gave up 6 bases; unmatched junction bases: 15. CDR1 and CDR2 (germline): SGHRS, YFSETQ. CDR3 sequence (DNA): TGCGCCAGCAGCGTCGGACTAGCCCAAATAGGGAGAAACATTCAGTACTTC. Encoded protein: CASSVGLAQIGRNIQYF.

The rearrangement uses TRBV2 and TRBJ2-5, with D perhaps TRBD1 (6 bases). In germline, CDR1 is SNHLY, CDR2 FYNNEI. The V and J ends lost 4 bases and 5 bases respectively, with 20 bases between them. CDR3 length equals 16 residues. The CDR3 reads CASSVGADRVRETQYF. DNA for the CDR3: TGTGCCAGCAGTGTGGGGGCGGATCGGGTCCGGGAGACCCAGTACTTC.

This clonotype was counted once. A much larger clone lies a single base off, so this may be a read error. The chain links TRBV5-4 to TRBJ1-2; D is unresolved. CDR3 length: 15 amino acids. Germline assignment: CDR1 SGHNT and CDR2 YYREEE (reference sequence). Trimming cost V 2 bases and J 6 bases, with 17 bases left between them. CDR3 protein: CASSFKSVTQDGYTF. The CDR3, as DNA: TGTGCCAGCAGCTTCAAGTCTGTCACCCAGGATGGCTACACCTTC. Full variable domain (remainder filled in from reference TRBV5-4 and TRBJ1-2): ETGVTQSPTHLIKTRGQQVTLRCSSQSGHNTVSWYQQALGQGPQFIFQYYREEENGRGNFPPRFSGLQFPNYSSELNVNALELDDSALYLCASSFKSVTQDGYTFGSGTRLTVV.

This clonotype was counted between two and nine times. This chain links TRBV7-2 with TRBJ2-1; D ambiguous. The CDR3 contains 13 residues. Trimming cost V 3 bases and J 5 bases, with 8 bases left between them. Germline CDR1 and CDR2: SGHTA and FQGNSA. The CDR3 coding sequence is TGTGCCAGCAGCTTCTTTCCGAACAATGAGCAGTTCTTC. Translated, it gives CASSFFPNNEQFF.

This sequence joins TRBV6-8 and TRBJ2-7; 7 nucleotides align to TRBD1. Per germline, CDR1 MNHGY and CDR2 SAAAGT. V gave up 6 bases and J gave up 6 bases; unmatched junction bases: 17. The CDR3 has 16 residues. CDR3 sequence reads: CASSPGLDRALREQYF. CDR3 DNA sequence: TGTGCCAGCAGCCCAGGATTAGACAGGGCGTTACGCGAGCAGTACTTC.

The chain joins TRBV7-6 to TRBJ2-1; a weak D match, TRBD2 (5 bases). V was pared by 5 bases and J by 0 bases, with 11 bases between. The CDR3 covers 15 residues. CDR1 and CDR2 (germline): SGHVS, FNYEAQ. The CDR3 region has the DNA TGTGCCAGCAGCGCACTAGGAAGCTCCTACAATGAGCAGTTCTTC. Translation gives CASSALGSSYNEQFF. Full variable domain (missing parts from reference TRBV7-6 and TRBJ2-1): GAGVSQSPRYKVTKRGQDVALRCDPISGHVSLYWYRQALGQGPEFLTYFNYEAQQDKSGLPNDRFSAERPEGSISTLTIQRTEQRDSAMYRCASSALGSSYNEQFFGPGTRLTVL.

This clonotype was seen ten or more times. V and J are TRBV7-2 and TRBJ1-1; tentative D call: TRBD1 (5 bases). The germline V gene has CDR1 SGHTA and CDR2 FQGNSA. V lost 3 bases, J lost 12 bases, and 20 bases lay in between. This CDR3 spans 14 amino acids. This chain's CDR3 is CASSFYPGRDSPFF. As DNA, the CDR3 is TGTGCCAGCAGCTTCTATCCGGGACGCGATTCCCCTTTCTTT.

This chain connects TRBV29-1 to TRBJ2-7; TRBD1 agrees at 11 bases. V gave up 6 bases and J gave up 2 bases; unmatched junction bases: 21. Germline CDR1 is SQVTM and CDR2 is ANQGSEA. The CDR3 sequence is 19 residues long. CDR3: CSVQPQGSIPGQGAYEQYF. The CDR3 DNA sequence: TGCAGCGTACAACCCCAAGGCTCGATACCGGGACAGGGGGCCTACGAGCAGTACTTC.